Shown below are 14 T cell receptor beta chains from a single sample sequenced in a study of shared clonotypes between healthy human individuals. Clones were sequenced by immunoSEQ multiplex PCR, and TCRdb holds only the in-frame ones, with some missing. Of 2 million to 3 million clones listed, roughly nine tenths are singletons. The sample comprised naive CD4+ T cells sorted from blood. Subset given: CD45RA+ positively selected. All receptors derive from a man younger than 35 in good health.

The chain employs TRBV28 and TRBJ1-4; TRBD1 agrees at 8 bases. Germline V gene data show CDR1 as MDHEN and CDR2 as SYDVKM. Trimming at V came to 3 bases and at J to 5 bases, leaving 14 bases not matched to a gene. The CDR3 is 18 amino acids. CDR3 sequence (DNA): TGTGCCAGCAGTTTCTTCGGGACAGGATCGCGAGTAAATGAAAAACTGTTTTTT. Translation gives CASSFFGTGSRVNEKLFF. Variable domain in full (rest from reference TRBV28 and TRBJ1-4): DVKVTQSSRYLVKRTGEKVFLECVQDMDHENMFWYRQDPGLGLRLIYFSYDVKMKEKGDIPEGYSVSREKKERFSLILESASTNQTSMYLCASSFFGTGSRVNEKLFFGSGTQLSVL.

The chain couples TRBV7-3 to TRBJ2-2; D unresolved. In germline, CDR1 is SGHTA, CDR2 FQGTGA. This CDR3 region has 15 residues. Trimming stripped 2 bases from V and 1 base from J, with 8 bases between. The CDR3 bases are TGTGCCAGCAGCTTACCGTCCGGGAACACCGGGGAGCTGTTTTTT. It is translated as CASSLPSGNTGELFF.

This rearrangement joins TRBV2 to TRBJ1-1; TRBD1 agrees at 8 bases. The CDR3 extends over 14 amino acids. Germline CDR1 SNHLY, CDR2 FYNNEI. The V gene end was trimmed by 5 bases and the J gene end by 5 bases; junction bases not matched to a gene: 7. CDR3 in amino acids: CASSLQGVRTEAFF. The CDR3 DNA reads TGTGCCAGCAGTCTACAGGGGGTCCGGACTGAAGCTTTCTTT.

Worth noting for this clone: Other DNA sequences in this specimen translate into the identical CDR3. The rearrangement joins TRBV5-1 to TRBJ2-7, with D possibly being TRBD1 or TRBD2 (5 bases each). Germline V gives CDR1 SGHRS, CDR2 YFSETQ. This CDR3 spans 12 amino acids. Trimming shortened V by 0 bases and J by 6 bases, and 7 bases separated the two germline ends. The CDR3 region has the DNA TGCGCCAGCAGCTTGGTTGGGGGCGAGCAGTACTTC. It specifies CASSLVGGEQYF.

In the case of this clone: This sample also contains other DNA sequences that code for the same CDR3. The V gene is TRBV7-2, the J gene TRBJ2-7; tentative D call: TRBD2 (5 bases). The CDR3 is made up of 15 amino acids. The V end lost 1 base, the J end lost 2 bases, and 12 bases lay between the germline ends. Germline loops: CDR1 SGHTA, CDR2 FQGNSA. The CDR3 protein is CASSLVGGVPYEQYF. In nucleotides, the CDR3 is TGTGCCAGCAGCTTAGTTGGAGGAGTCCCCTACGAGCAGTACTTC.

A single count supports this clone. V is TRBV11-3 and J is TRBJ2-3; no clear D. The V end lost 0 bases, the J end lost 4 bases, and 11 bases lay between the germline ends. The germline V gene encodes CDR1 SGHNT and CDR2 YENEEA. CDR3 length: 15 amino acids. The CDR3 DNA reads as TGTGCCAGCAGCTTAGATCCCGGTGGCGCAGATACGCAGTATTTT. It translates to CASSLDPGGADTQYF.

The chain recombines TRBV19 with TRBJ2-6; D gene unclear. The germline V gene has CDR1 LNHDA and CDR2 SQIVND (reference sequence). The CDR3 loop spans 19 amino acids. Trimming cost V 4 bases and J 0 bases, with 19 bases left between them. Here the CDR3 DNA reads TGTGCCAGTAGTAGGGGTAGCAACCTGGGAAGCTCTGGGGCCAACGTCCTGACTTTC. This gives the protein CASSRGSNLGSSGANVLTF.

This clone turned up a few times. V and J are TRBV6-1 and TRBJ1-6; no reliable D call. Germline V gives CDR1 MNHNS, CDR2 SASEGT. V was trimmed by 9 bases and J by 0 bases, leaving 9 bases between them. The CDR3 totals 14 residues. CDR3 in amino acids: CASTVSSYNSPLHF. The CDR3, as DNA: TGTGCCAGTACCGTTAGCTCCTATAATTCACCCCTCCACTTT.

Note on this clone: Other DNA sequences in the same sample also yield this CDR3. V is TRBV30 and J is TRBJ2-3; tentatively, D is TRBD2 (7 bases). CDR1 is GTSNPN, CDR2 SVGIG, per germline (reference sequence). The V and J ends lost 2 bases and 2 bases respectively, with 11 bases between them. The CDR3 totals 14 residues. The CDR3 DNA is TGTGCCTGGAGTATGGGGGGGCCCACAGATACGCAGTATTTT. This sequence encodes CAWSMGGPTDTQYF.

This sequence joins TRBV10-3 and TRBJ1-1; D gene ambiguous. Germline CDR1 and CDR2: ENHRY and SYGVKD. V lost 4 bases and J lost 1, with 10 bases in between. The CDR3 extends over 14 amino acids. The CDR3 sequence: CAISGYSKNTEAFF. CDR3 bases: TGTGCCATCAGTGGTTACAGCAAGAACACTGAAGCTTTCTTT.

The J gene is TRBJ1-2, the V gene TRBV5-5; the D gene is possibly TRBD1 (5 bases). The CDR3 loop spans 14 amino acids. CDR1 is SGHKS and CDR2 is YYEKEE in the germline V gene (reference sequence). V dropped 2 bases and J dropped 5 bases, with 13 bases sitting between them. The CDR3 loop is CASSFDGRGYGYTF. CDR3 nucleotide sequence: TGTGCCAGCAGCTTCGACGGGAGGGGTTATGGCTACACCTTC.

The J gene is TRBJ2-4, the V gene TRBV6-1; 8 positions match TRBD2. The J segment lost 6 bases and the V segment lost 0 bases, leaving 10 bases of the junction unmatched. Germline V gives CDR1 MNHNS, CDR2 SASEGT. This CDR3 region has 17 residues. CDR3 sequence reads: CASSEAPGLVVGNIQYF. DNA of the CDR3: TGTGCCAGCAGTGAAGCGCCGGGACTAGTGGTGGGAAACATTCAGTACTTC.

The CDR3 DNA reads TGTGCCAGCAGCTTTCAGGGGGTAGATGAGCAGTTCTTC. Its protein product is CASSFQGVDEQFF. The chain carries TRBV7-2 and TRBJ2-1; 7 positions agree with TRBD1. J was trimmed by 8 bases and V by 3 bases; bases with no gene match: 4. Germline CDR1 reads SGHTA; CDR2 reads FQGNSA. CDR3 length: 13 residues. The full variable domain, completed using reference TRBV7-2 and TRBJ2-1, is GAGVSQSPSNKVTEKGKDVELRCDPISGHTALYWYRQSLGQGLEFLIYFQGNSAPDKSGLPSDRFSAERTGGSVSTLTIQRTQQEDSAVYLCASSFQGVDEQFFGPGTRLTVL.

The chain recombines TRBV2 with TRBJ2-1; D ambiguous. The CDR3 has 12 residues. Per the germline V gene, CDR1 is SNHLY and CDR2 is FYNNEI. Trimming took off 4 bases at V and 4 bases at J, with 5 bases between the two ends. This chain's CDR3 is CASSAEYNEQFF. In DNA form, the CDR3 reads TGTGCCAGCAGTGCGGAGTACAATGAGCAGTTCTTC. Full variable domain (missing parts from reference TRBV2 and TRBJ2-1): EPEVTQTPSHQVTQMGQEVILRCVPISNHLYFYWYRQILGQKVEFLVSFYNNEISEKSEIFDDQFSVERPDGSNFTLKIRSTKLEDSAMYFCASSAEYNEQFFGPGTRLTVL.